These 17 T cell receptor beta chains share one sample of origin, sequenced in a study of T cells in Graves' hyperthyroidism and ophthalmopathy. The investigators amplified TCR beta CDR3 regions from RNA transcripts. First-round RT-PCR with HTBI primers amplified the TCR CDR3 region. TCRdb ran MiXCR on the multiplex PCR reads and lists one entry per CDR3 protein. The table shows 550,000 to 700,000 distinct CDR3 sequences, with around 45% occurring only once. The sample was peripheral blood or thyroid tissue (not recorded which). Receptors originate from an adult woman with Graves' disease, either hyperthyroidism or ophthalmopathy (not recorded which).

This chain links TRBV10-3 with TRBJ2-6; tentative D call: TRBD1 (5 bases). Germline-derived CDR1 and CDR2 are ENHRY and SYGVKD. CDR3 length: 17 residues. The germline V and J ends were trimmed by 6 bases and 0 bases, with 15 bases remaining between them. CDR3 loop: CAIRDNLNPSGANVLTF. The CDR3 region has the DNA TGTGCCATCAGGGACAACCTGAACCCCTCTGGGGCCAACGTCCTGACTTTC.

CDR3 sequence (DNA): TGTGCCAGCAGCTTAGGGGGCTTTGACGAGCAGTACTTC. Its translation: CASSLGGFDEQYF. The chain links TRBV7-3 to TRBJ2-7; the D gene is possibly TRBD1 (6 bases). Trimming removed 2 bases at V and 5 bases at J, with 10 bases between. The CDR3 loop spans 13 amino acids. In germline, CDR1 is SGHTA, CDR2 FQGTGA.

In its sample, this clonotype was seen many times. The rearrangement links TRBV6-1 to TRBJ2-2; D gene uncertain. CDR1 is MNHNS and CDR2 is SASEGT in the germline V gene. The CDR3 is made up of 14 amino acids. V dropped 6 bases and J dropped 1 base, with 9 bases sitting between them. The CDR3 coding sequence is TGTGCCAGCAGGGGATATAAGAACACCGGGGAGCTGTTTTTT. It codes for CASRGYKNTGELFF.

In this sample, this clonotype turned up many times. The rearrangement uses TRBV24-1 and TRBJ2-6; D uncertain. The CDR3 totals 15 residues. V dropped 4 bases and J dropped 0 bases, with 6 bases sitting between them. Germline lookup yields CDR1 KGHDR and CDR2 SFDVKD. The CDR3 reads CATSDAPSGANVLTF. Here the CDR3 DNA reads TGTGCCACCAGTGACGCCCCCTCTGGGGCCAACGTCCTGACTTTC.

The table lists this clonotype with many counts. V usage is TRBV13 and J usage is TRBJ2-7, with 15 bases fitting TRBD2. The germline V gene has CDR1 PRHDT and CDR2 FYEKMQ (reference sequence). Germline trimming cut 4 bases from V and 0 bases from J; bases unmatched to any gene: 10. The CDR3 runs 19 residues. The CDR3 sequence: CASSSRTSGRAPSSYEQYF. DNA of the CDR3: TGTGCCAGCAGCTCCCGGACTAGCGGGAGGGCCCCCAGCTCCTACGAGCAGTACTTC.

The rearrangement links TRBV15 to TRBJ2-1; D uncertain. The germline V gene has CDR1 LNHNV and CDR2 YYDKDF (reference sequence). Trimming pared 4 bases from V and 0 bases from J, leaving 16 bases between. CDR3 size: 17 residues. For the CDR3, the DNA is TGTGCCACCAGCAATAGACCAGCAGAACGCTCCTACAATGAGCAGTTCTTC. Its protein is CATSNRPAERSYNEQFF.

This clonotype showed up just a few times. The J gene is TRBJ2-1, the V gene TRBV12-3 or TRBV12-4; 8 bases line up with TRBD1. This CDR3 is 14 amino acids long. V was clipped by 5 bases and J by 7 bases; unmatched bases: 7. CDR3 DNA sequence: TGTGCCAGCAGTAAGGTCAGGGGGCGAAATGAGCAGTTCTTC. The encoded protein is CASSKVRGRNEQFF.

This chain uses TRBV5-1 with TRBJ1-5; 7 bases line up with TRBD1. Germline V gene sequence: CDR1 SGHRS, CDR2 YFSETQ. This CDR3 has 15 residues. After removal of 2 bases from V and 7 bases from J, the junction contained 9 bases not matched to a gene. The chain's CDR3 is CASSFGTALWQPQHF. CDR3 nucleotides: TGCGCCAGCAGCTTCGGGACAGCCTTGTGGCAGCCCCAGCATTTT.

V gene TRBV11-2 combines with J gene TRBJ1-4; D is unclear. The CDR3 length is 14 residues. Per the germline V gene, CDR1 is SGHAT and CDR2 is FQNNGV. V lost 5 bases and J 8 bases, leaving 15 bases between the germline ends. The CDR3 DNA sequence: TGTGCCAGCAGCCAAGCCCTGATGGGGGAAAAACTGTTTTTT. Encoded protein: CASSQALMGEKLFF.

This clonotype was observed a handful of times. The V and J genes are TRBV11-2 and TRBJ2-7; TRBD2 agrees at 7 bases. The junction had 4 bases not matched to a gene; V was cut back by 4 bases and J by 1 base. This CDR3 has 14 residues. The germline CDR1 and CDR2 sequences are SGHAT and FQNNGV. The CDR3 spells CASSWGGGSYEQYF. The CDR3 region has the DNA TGTGCCAGCAGCTGGGGCGGGGGTTCCTACGAGCAGTACTTC.

The chain links TRBV9 to TRBJ1-4; D is perhaps TRBD1 (5 bases). The CDR3 loop spans 13 amino acids. V gave up 5 bases and J gave up 8 bases, with 13 bases separating them. Germline loops: CDR1 SGDLS, CDR2 YYNGEE. CDR3 in amino acids: CASRQGTGEKLFF. The CDR3 coding sequence is TGTGCCAGCAGGCAGGGCACCGGGGAAAAACTGTTTTTT. Variable domain in full (rest from reference TRBV9 and TRBJ1-4): DSGVTQTPKHLITATGQRVTLRCSPRSGDLSVYWYQQSLDQGLQFLIQYYNGEERAKGNILERFSAQQFPDLHSELNLSSLELGDSALYFCASRQGTGEKLFFGSGTQLSVL.

The chain recombines TRBV7-8 with TRBJ1-5; D is ambiguous. The CDR3 sequence is 11 residues long. The germline CDR1 and CDR2 sequences are SGHVS and FQNEAQ. Trimming removed 0 bases at V and 12 bases at J, with 6 bases between. CDR3: CASSLAHDQHF. The CDR3 bases are TGTGCCAGCAGCTTAGCGCACGACCAGCATTTT.

In its sample, this clonotype was seen many times. The V call is TRBV6-1, the J call TRBJ2-7; D unresolved. Germline lookup yields CDR1 MNHNS and CDR2 SASEGT. V was cut by 7 bases and J by 2 bases, with 6 bases left in between. This CDR3 spans 11 amino acids. CDR3 loop: CASTTPYEQYF. CDR3 coding DNA: TGTGCCAGCACCACCCCCTACGAGCAGTACTTC.

This chain joins TRBV5-1 and TRBJ2-7; D might be TRBD2 (6 bases). Germline V gene sequence: CDR1 SGHRS, CDR2 YFSETQ. Between the trimmed V and J ends, which lost 3 bases and 9 bases, there was a span of 19 bases. CDR3 length: 14 residues. The CDR3 sequence is CASSYEWDFSVQYF. The CDR3 region has the DNA TGCGCCAGCAGCTACGAATGGGACTTCTCTGTGCAGTACTTC.

This clonotype has a count of ten or more. The chain couples TRBV6-1 to TRBJ1-2; unclear D gene. The CDR3 length is 12 residues. V was cut by 2 bases and J by 5 bases, with 6 bases left in between. Germline V gene sequence: CDR1 MNHNS, CDR2 SASEGT. The CDR3 DNA follows: TGTGCCAGCAGTGAACGGGAGTATGGCTACACCTTC. As protein: CASSEREYGYTF.

The chain links TRBV5-4 to TRBJ2-7, with TRBD2 matching over 11 bases. The CDR3 is 15 amino acids. V lost 3 bases, J lost 4 bases, and 6 bases stayed unmatched. The germline V gene has CDR1 SGHNT and CDR2 YYREEE (reference sequence). The CDR3 DNA is TGTGCCAGCAGCTCTACTAGCGGGAGTCAGTACGAGCAGTACTTC. The encoded protein is CASSSTSGSQYEQYF.

V gene TRBV20-1 combines with J gene TRBJ2-5; D remains unclear. Trimming stripped 6 bases from V and 5 bases from J, with 13 bases between. CDR3 length equals 12 residues. Germline values: CDR1 DFQATT, CDR2 SNEGSKA (reference sequence). The DNA of the CDR3 is TGCAGTGCCAATACAGCTGGTGAGACCCAGTACTTC. Amino acids: CSANTAGETQYF.